Listed below are T cell receptor beta chains from one sample, sequenced in a study of neurological immune-mediated disorders. TCRdb ran MiXCR on the 5' RACE reads and lists one entry per CDR3 protein. The table lists fewer than 80,000 distinct CDR3 sequences, roughly 5.5% of them singletons. The sequenced sample consisted of PBMCs. Every receptor here comes from a woman in her 30s with multiple sclerosis. Each CDR3 is given with its conserved first and last residue. The D gene is left open where the match is weak. Part of the rows lack a size; the others show once, few, many or a class for expanded clones.

j_gene: TRBJ2-4; abundance: many; v_gene: TRBV28; d_gene: .; CDR3aa: CASTGAKNIQYF; CDR3nt: TGTGCCAGCACGGGGGCCAAAAACATTCAGTACTTC
j_gene: TRBJ2-3; abundance: .; v_gene: TRBV20-1; d_gene: .; CDR3aa: CSAIVATRGWQYF; CDR3nt: TGCAGTGCTATAGTGGCAACCAGGGGTTGGCAGTATTTT
j_gene: TRBJ1-5; abundance: few; v_gene: TRBV12-3/TRBV12-4; d_gene: .; CDR3aa: CASSLFRGNQPQNF; CDR3nt: TGTGCCAGCAGTTTATTCAGAGGGAATCAGCCCCAGAATTTT
j_gene: TRBJ2-3; abundance: many; v_gene: TRBV5-1; d_gene: .; CDR3aa: CASTRDSATDTQYF; CDR3nt: TGCGCCAGCACGCGGGACAGCGCCACAGATACGCAGTATTTT
j_gene: TRBJ2-7; abundance: many; v_gene: TRBV20-1; d_gene: TRBD1; CDR3aa: CSAYRDSYEQYF; CDR3nt: TGCAGTGCTTACCGGGACAGCTACGAGCAGTACTTC
j_gene: TRBJ1-6; abundance: many; v_gene: TRBV10-2; d_gene: .; CDR3aa: CASSDVGSSYNSPLHF; CDR3nt: TGCGCCAGCAGTGACGTAGGTTCCTCCTATAATTCACCCCTCCACTTT
j_gene: TRBJ1-6; abundance: .; v_gene: TRBV5-1; d_gene: .; CDR3aa: CASSGTAASNSPLHF; CDR3nt: TGCGCCAGCAGCGGGACGGCAGCTAGCAATTCACCCCTCCACTTT
j_gene: TRBJ2-5; abundance: many; v_gene: TRBV12-3/TRBV12-4; d_gene: TRBD2; CDR3aa: CASSLRGADETQYF; CDR3nt: TGTGCCAGCAGTTTGCGGGGGGCCGACGAGACCCAGTACTTC
j_gene: TRBJ2-1; abundance: many; v_gene: TRBV20-1; d_gene: TRBD2; CDR3aa: CSAATSGVSDEQFF; CDR3nt: TGCAGTGCAGCGACTAGCGGGGTAAGCGATGAGCAGTTCTTC
j_gene: TRBJ2-7; abundance: many; v_gene: TRBV27; d_gene: .; CDR3aa: CASSSSSYEQYF; CDR3nt: TGTGCCAGCAGCTCCAGCTCCTACGAGCAGTACTTC
j_gene: TRBJ1-1; abundance: few; v_gene: TRBV14; d_gene: TRBD1; CDR3aa: CASSPLAGTGDWNTEAFF; CDR3nt: TGTGCCAGCAGCCCACTCGCCGGGACAGGGGATTGGAACACTGAAGCTTTCTTT
j_gene: TRBJ1-1; abundance: .; v_gene: TRBV2; d_gene: .; CDR3aa: CASSEWPMNTEAFF; CDR3nt: TGTGCCAGCAGTGAATGGCCTATGAACACTGAAGCTTTCTTT
j_gene: TRBJ2-7; abundance: many; v_gene: TRBV12-3/TRBV12-4; d_gene: .; CDR3aa: CASRPGAGEQYF; CDR3nt: TGTGCCAGCAGGCCTGGTGCGGGCGAGCAGTACTTC
j_gene: TRBJ2-7; abundance: few; v_gene: TRBV20-1; d_gene: .; CDR3aa: CSARQAGTYEQYF; CDR3nt: TGCAGTGCTAGACAGGCAGGAACCTACGAGCAGTACTTC
j_gene: TRBJ2-6; abundance: many; v_gene: TRBV3-1; d_gene: .; CDR3aa: CASKSSGANVLTF; CDR3nt: TGTGCCAGCAAGAGCTCTGGGGCCAACGTCCTGACTTTC
j_gene: TRBJ2-3; abundance: few; v_gene: TRBV5-1; d_gene: TRBD2; CDR3aa: CASSPQGLAGGRVTDTQYF; CDR3nt: TGCGCCAGCAGCCCCCAGGGACTAGCGGGGGGGCGTGTCACAGATACGCAGTATTTT
j_gene: TRBJ2-7; abundance: many; v_gene: TRBV2; d_gene: .; CDR3aa: CASSNDRRGSYEQYF; CDR3nt: TGTGCCAGCAGTAATGACAGGCGAGGCTCCTACGAGCAGTACTTC
j_gene: TRBJ1-1; abundance: .; v_gene: TRBV20-1; d_gene: .; CDR3aa: CSASLAGTNTEAFF; CDR3nt: TGCAGTGCTAGCCTGGCAGGGACGAACACTGAAGCTTTCTTT
j_gene: TRBJ2-7; abundance: many; v_gene: TRBV6-1; d_gene: TRBD1; CDR3aa: CASTLQGAGEQYF; CDR3nt: TGTGCCAGCACCTTACAGGGGGCAGGCGAGCAGTACTTC
j_gene: TRBJ2-3; abundance: many; v_gene: TRBV9; d_gene: TRBD1; CDR3aa: CASSVRTGGSDTQYF; CDR3nt: TGTGCCAGCAGCGTAAGGACAGGGGGTTCAGATACGCAGTATTTT
j_gene: TRBJ2-7; abundance: many; v_gene: TRBV29-1; d_gene: .; CDR3aa: CSAQTAYEQYF; CDR3nt: TGCAGCGCACAAACTGCGTACGAGCAGTACTTC
j_gene: TRBJ1-5; abundance: .; v_gene: TRBV4-1; d_gene: TRBD1; CDR3aa: CASSSLPPGQGILRPQNF; CDR3nt: TGCGCCAGCAGCTCACTTCCCCCGGGACAGGGGATTCTAAGACCCCAGAATTTT
j_gene: TRBJ1-1; abundance: many; v_gene: TRBV20-1; d_gene: .; CDR3aa: CSADYTGNTEAFF; CDR3nt: TGCAGTGCTGACTACACAGGGAACACTGAAGCTTTCTTT
j_gene: TRBJ1-1; abundance: many; v_gene: TRBV5-1; d_gene: .; CDR3aa: CASSLADGSVGAFF; CDR3nt: TGCGCCAGCAGCTTGGCCGACGGGTCGGTGGGAGCTTTCTTT
j_gene: TRBJ2-2; abundance: many; v_gene: TRBV5-1; d_gene: .; CDR3aa: CASSSDATGELFF; CDR3nt: TGCGCCAGCAGCTCTGACGCCACCGGGGAGCTGTTTTTT